This T cell receptor beta chain was identified in a study of long-term antiretroviral therapy in people with HIV (dated by TCRdb to between 2021 and 2022). At the level of the whole study: The earliest samples were collected approximately a decade before the 2015 WHO recommendation for immediate ART, a period when ART was typically delayed until CD4 counts fell. A retrospective serial study tested whether ART initiation and durable HIV suppression were associated with changes in peripheral blood TRB repertoire composition and diversity. About 35% of the 30 participants with HIV were female. From over 25 adults with confirmed HIV infection, the cohort provided 150 to 200 cryopreserved PBMC samples, gathered serially across a mean of approximately six years (range 1-12). No cross-contamination during QIAcube processing was seen in test extractions of a monoclonal T-cell line run alongside 30 to 35 polyclonal samples.

As for this clone: Its antigen has not been determined. No much larger clone exists at a distance of one base, and base qualities are not known.

To be included, a participant needed at least one PBMC sample from before ART initiation plus at least two post-ART samples. Treatment was received in the United States of America by all participants with HIV. Cryopreserved samples of about 1-11 million PBMC were thawed and washed before DNA extraction. At the time of the earliest PBMC sample, participants with HIV were aged between about 20 and 54 years. Each participant contributed PBMC samples from 1-4 timepoints before ART initiation and 2-8 timepoints after ART initiation, with a median of 7 samples. For every participant, serial HIV viral load, CD4+ T-cell count, ART history and demographic data were obtained. Genomic DNA was extracted from unsorted PBMC with a Qiagen kit on a QIAcube, processed in batches of 12 samples. Broader findings and caveats from the paper: Narrower CDR3 length ranges were observed in HIV repertoires than in controls, and an antigen-experienced repertoire with only a slight naive shift after ART was suggested by the network structure. Unsorted PBMC were profiled instead of sorted CD4+ and CD8+ T cells because pre-ART samples had limited cell numbers. Inferences about post-ART repertoire changes are limited because no data were available on ART adherence, viral resistance or therapy changes. Since PBMC availability was limited, sequencing covered only the TCR beta chain, with no alpha chain pairing. At every time point, the repertoire was dominated by expanded TRB clones first identified before ART initiation, although this dominance fluctuated and, in many PLHIV, declined after ART. The samples span the years 2004 to 2017, and the ART regimens used at that time may not be as effective as current regimens. A significant increase in TRB diversity was found to be associated with ART initiation, although TRB diversity was observed to remain significantly below that of transplant donor controls even after long-term ART.

The germline V gene specifies MNHNS as CDR1 and SASEGT as CDR2. The CDR3, cysteine through phenylalanine, is 14 amino acids long. Only the CDR3 DNA stays, 42 bases, in frame from base 1. V is pruned by 4 bases and J by 9 bases, leaving 6 bases of the junction without a gene match. The immunoSEQ hsTCRB v3.0 assay was used at survey level resolution to sequence the TRB variable region. TRB sequencing targeted a depth of about 40,000-55,000 T-cell genomes per sample. Pooled TRB libraries were sequenced on an Illumina MiSeq with a v3 150-cycle kit. Regarding the original processing steps: Repertoire analysis was performed in R inside a reproducible Nextflow workflow that covered QC, data transformation and analysis. LymphoSeq2, an R package for exploring AIRR-Seq data, was used to implement the custom analyses. Several samples that produced fewer than 5000 total TRB sequences were removed, so some 180 HIV repertoires were analyzed. Among the roughly 190 retained HIV repertoires, 55 to 60 were collected before ART initiation and 129 after ART initiation. Each repertoire was downsampled to 5000 TRB nucleotide sequences, and summary statistics were averaged across 100 downsampling iterations. Only TRB sequences with CDR3 regions of at least seven amino acids were retained for analysis. A Shannon entropy-derived clonality score and the Gini coefficient were used to measure diversity. Repertoire networks linked the top 5000 CDR3 amino acid sequences whenever two sequences differed by an edit distance of one. For TRB CDR3 amino acid sequences, GLIPH2 was used to predict antigen specificity groups and MHC restriction. CDR3 amino acid sequences were matched against VDJdb and McPAS-TCR to flag known CMV, EBV, HIV or tissue antigen associations. Pre-ART, post-ART and control groups were compared with Wilcoxon signed-rank tests and Holm-Bonferroni correction. Here the immuneACCESS table is served through TCRdb, limited to in-frame sequences with V and J called. Missing clones are a known gap in these copies; in checked studies unresolved V genes cover under half, and the rest lacks a known reason. V and J calls and clone size follow that table, whereas D and trimming were derived from the DNA. Across this sample there are some 31,000 clones, with around 97% seen only once. About 2.9% of the sample comes from the top ten.

The chain is encoded by TRBV6-1 joined to TRBJ2-1; 10 middle bases align to TRBD2. The source material was unsorted PBMCs, sampled 6.9 years after starting antiretroviral therapy. The source of this sequence is a man between 25 and 39 years old with HIV. CDR3 region: CASSASGSLGEQFF. Here is the DNA: TGTGCCAGCAGTGCTAGCGGGAGCCTTGGTGAGCAGTTCTTC.